This TCR beta chain was documented in a study of CD8+CD57+ T cells in acquired aplastic anemia. On the study more broadly: Sorted CD4+ and CD8+ cells gave a mean 3.2 ug DNA, range roughly 0.18 to 30 ug. General observations from the study: In common between the patients and the controls were some 29 CD8+ CDR3 sequences.

Genomic DNA acted as the template from which TCR beta VDJ combination and CDR3 sequence profiling were carried out. Each CDR3 protein is one row after TCRdb ran MiXCR on the reads. This sample has under 350,000 distinct CDR3 sequences, with roughly 53% found just once. Patients sequenced had flow cytometry evidence of CD8+CD57+ cell expansion. The blood sampling took place in patients who had so far received no therapy. This clonotype occurred many times. Its antigen is currently unknown. After removal of 4 bases from V and 4 bases from J, the junction contained 10 bases not matched to a gene. This CDR3 is 15 amino acids long. CDR1 and CDR2 (germline): DFQATT, SNEGSKA (reference sequence).

The chain links TRBV20-1 to TRBJ2-5; TRBD2 matches 9 bases. Sequencing was performed on sorted CD4+, CD8+, or CD8+CD57+ T cells (not recorded which) from PBMCs. The receptor's source is a human donor with aplastic anemia. The CDR3 reads CSATRGAGGRETQYF. The CDR3 DNA is TGCAGTGCTACCCGGGGAGCGGGGGGAAGAGAGACCCAGTACTTC.